A single sample gave rise to the 5 T cell receptor beta chains below, sequenced in a study of shared clonotypes between healthy human individuals. Repertoires were generated with immunoSEQ multiplex PCR, while TCRdb's copy carries only in-frame clones and drops some. The sample shows 2 million to 2.5 million clones, approximately 93% of them seen only once. Specimen: naive CD4+ T cells from PBMCs. Indicated subset: CD45RA+ positively selected. The origin of the receptors is a young man in good health. Some clones in this sample may be carry-over from other donors' samples.

In the case of this clone: This specimen includes other DNA sequences encoding the same CDR3. CDR3: CASSLARGYEQYF. CDR3 bases: TGTGCCAGCAGCTTAGCTAGGGGTTACGAGCAGTACTTC. The chain carries TRBV11-2 and TRBJ2-7; a weak D match, TRBD1 (5 bases). Germline-derived CDR1 and CDR2 are SGHAT and FQNNGV. The CDR3 consists of 13 residues. V lost 1 base to trimming and J lost 4 bases, with 8 bases between them.

The chain combines TRBV7-6 with TRBJ2-3; D is uncertain. CDR3 size: 15 residues. CDR1 and CDR2 (germline): SGHVS, FNYEAQ. V lost 0 bases to trimming and J lost 4 bases, with 11 bases between them. The CDR3 region has the DNA TGTGCCAGCAGCTTAGCGCTGCTGGCGGCAGATACGCAGTATTTT. Translation: CASSLALLAADTQYF.

A remark on this clone: One end of the junction does not line up with germline, which may come from a read error. The chain couples TRBV6-1 to TRBJ2-3; 10 bases are a match to TRBD2. This CDR3 region has 15 residues. Germline values: CDR1 MNHNS, CDR2 SASEGT. The CDR3 protein is CASREAGGTTSTQYF. The CDR3 DNA follows: TGTGCCAGCAGAGAAGCGGGAGGGACTACAAGTACGCAGTATTTT.

The V and J genes are TRBV7-9 and TRBJ2-5; D ambiguous. This CDR3 spans 14 amino acids. V was pared by 1 base and J by 1 base, with 7 bases between. Germline values: CDR1 SEHNR, CDR2 FQNEAQ (reference sequence). Here the CDR3 DNA reads TGTGCCAGCAGCTTAGTCGTTACCCAAGAGACCCAGTACTTC. It yields the protein CASSLVVTQETQYF.

The chain combines TRBV11-2 with TRBJ2-7; D gene ambiguous. Trimming shortened V by 4 bases and J by 0 bases, and 10 bases separated the two germline ends. This CDR3 spans 14 amino acids. Germline lookup yields CDR1 SGHAT and CDR2 FQNNGV. In DNA, the CDR3 is TGTGCCAGCAGCTCTCGAGTGAGCTCCTACGAGCAGTACTTC. It codes for CASSSRVSSYEQYF.